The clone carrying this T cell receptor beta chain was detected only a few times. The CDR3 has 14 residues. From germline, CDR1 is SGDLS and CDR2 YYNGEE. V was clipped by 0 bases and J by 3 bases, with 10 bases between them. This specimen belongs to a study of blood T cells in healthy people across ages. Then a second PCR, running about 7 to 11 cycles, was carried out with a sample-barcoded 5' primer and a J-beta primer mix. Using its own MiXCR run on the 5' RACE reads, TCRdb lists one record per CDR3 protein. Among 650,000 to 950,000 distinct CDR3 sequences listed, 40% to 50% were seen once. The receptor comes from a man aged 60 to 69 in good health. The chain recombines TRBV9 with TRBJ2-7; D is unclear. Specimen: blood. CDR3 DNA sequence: TGTGCCAGCAGCGTAGGATGGGTGAACTACGAGCAGTACTTC. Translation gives CASSVGWVNYEQYF.